This T cell receptor (beta chain) derives from a study of OX40 agonist ivuxolimab in advanced cancers. Findings and caveats of the study: At 0.1 to 3.0 mg/kg, clonal expansion of CD4+ and CD8+ blood T cells had occurred by week 6.

This clone appeared a single time. The antigen is unknown. Profiled with immunoSEQ multiplex PCR; TCRdb holds only in-frame clones, not every one. The data hold roughly 80,000 clones, with around 78% observed a single time. The specimen comprised CD4+ or CD8+ T cells sorted from blood, sampled in a trial of the OX40 agonist ivuxolimab. The clonotype comes from an adult with an advanced solid tumor such as melanoma, head and neck, liver or kidney cancer.

This chain's CDR3 is CASSQEGGGEKLFF. For the CDR3, the DNA is TGCGCCAGCAGCCAAGAAGGGGGGGGTGAAAAACTGTTTTTT. This chain joins TRBV4-3 and TRBJ1-4; maybe TRBD1 (6 bases). The CDR3 has 14 residues. V was shortened by 0 bases and J by 7 bases, with 9 bases between the two germline ends. The germline V gene has CDR1 LGHNA and CDR2 YSLEER.